This T cell receptor beta chain comes out of a study of human T cells and chemical hapten exposure. Across the whole study: Diphenylcyclopropenone, dosed weekly to the scalp, was given to patients throughout the roughly 25-week study. Overall study results and limits: No change in TCRs above 1 in 1000 frequency was produced by DPC sensitization.

As to time point: pre-sensitization, week 0. Treatment noted: therapeutic diphenylcyclopropenone sensitization with weekly scalp DPC. The V gene's germline CDR1 is SGHVS and CDR2 FNYEAQ. The CDR3 covers 18 residues. The V end was cut by 2 bases, the J end by 4 bases, with 23 bases between. This clonotype was counted only a few times. The antigen remains undetermined. TCRdb re-analysed the RACE reads in MiXCR, keeping a single row per CDR3 protein. This sample has some 330,000 distinct CDR3 sequences, with about 5.4% found just once. The receptor was derived from a woman under 30 with alopecia areata. Some clones in this sample may be carry-over from other donors' samples. The rearrangement links TRBV7-6 to TRBJ1-1; D is perhaps TRBD1 (5 bases). The starting material was whole blood, obtained in connection with sensitization to the hapten diphenylcyclopropenone (DPC). The CDR3 coding sequence is TGTGCCAGCAGCTTAACGGGGGGAGGATGGGGCTTTACCACTGAAGCTTTCTTT. Its protein is CASSLTGGGWGFTTEAFF.